This passage covers 17 T cell receptor beta chains from one sample sequenced in a study of control samples from healthy donors and cancer patients. Assay: immunoSEQ multiplex PCR; the TCRdb copy retains only in-frame clones and omits some. The sample holds approximately 150,000 clones, over 85% seen once. Sequenced sample: PBMCs. All receptors derive from a man between 50 and 59 years old with head and neck cancer.

V is TRBV5-1 and J is TRBJ2-5; 10 bases are a match to TRBD1. Germline lookup yields CDR1 SGHRS and CDR2 YFSETQ. The CDR3 totals 15 residues. Losses at the gene ends were 4 bases for V and 2 bases for J; bases not matched to a gene: 5. The CDR3 reads CASSQDRGFQETQYF. For the CDR3, the DNA is TGCGCCAGCAGCCAGGACAGGGGGTTTCAAGAGACCCAGTACTTC. The full variable domain, its missing parts supplied by reference TRBV5-1 and TRBJ2-5, is KAGVTQTPRYLIKTRGQQVTLSCSPISGHRSVSWYQQTPGQGLQFLFEYFSETQRNKGNFPGRFSGRQFSNSRSEMNVSTLELGDSALYLCASSQDRGFQETQYFGPGTRLLVL.

The chain joins TRBV19 to TRBJ1-1; D possibly corresponds to TRBD1 (5 bases). Trimming cost V 8 bases and J 4 bases, with 14 bases left between them. Germline-derived CDR1 and CDR2 are LNHDA and SQIVND (reference sequence). CDR3 size: 13 residues. CDR3 in amino acids: CASPGPRGTEAFF. CDR3 bases: TGTGCCAGTCCGGGACCGAGGGGCACTGAAGCTTTCTTT.

The rearrangement uses TRBV7-9 and TRBJ2-7; D call uncertain. The CDR3 has 13 amino acids. The V and J ends lost 2 bases and 5 bases respectively, with 10 bases between them. Germline lookup yields CDR1 SEHNR and CDR2 FQNEAQ (reference sequence). The CDR3 here is CASSLLLGHEQYF. In DNA, the CDR3 is TGTGCCAGCAGCTTACTCTTAGGCCACGAGCAGTACTTC.

This clone has a single count. V usage is TRBV4-2 and J usage is TRBJ1-2; D is possibly TRBD1 (6 bases). This CDR3 is built from 15 residues. V was pared by 1 base and J by 0 bases, with 9 bases between. Germline V CDR1 and CDR2: LGHNA, YNFKEQ. CDR3 nucleotide sequence: TGTGCCAGCAGCCAAGGTCAGGGGACTAACTATGGCTACACCTTC. This gives the protein CASSQGQGTNYGYTF.

This clone was detected only once. The CDR3 protein is CASRGRDQSPLHF. The CDR3 region has the DNA TGTGCCAGCAGAGGCAGGGATCAATCACCCCTCCACTTT. The rearrangement uses TRBV6-5 and TRBJ1-6; D is perhaps TRBD1 (5 bases). With 6 bases removed from V and 10 bases from J, the gap between germline ends came to 13 bases. The CDR3 has 13 residues. Germline V gene lookup returns CDR1 MNHEY and CDR2 SVGAGI.

This clone was detected once. The rearrangement joins TRBV7-3 to TRBJ1-1, with TRBD1 as a possible D gene (5 bases). CDR3 size: 14 residues. Germline-derived CDR1 and CDR2 are SGHTA and FQGTGA. Between the trimmed V and J ends, which lost 2 bases and 7 bases, there was a span of 14 bases. The CDR3 sequence: CASSLETAMGEAFF. The DNA for the CDR3 is TGTGCCAGCAGCTTAGAGACAGCGATGGGTGAAGCTTTCTTT. Supplemented by reference TRBV7-3 and TRBJ1-1, the full variable domain reads GAGVSQTPSNKVTEKGKYVELRCDPISGHTALYWYRQSLGQGPEFLIYFQGTGAADDSGLPNDRFFAVRPEGSVSTLKIQRTERGDSAVYLCASSLETAMGEAFFGQGTRLTVV.

The chain combines TRBV6-6 with TRBJ1-5; 10 nucleotides line up with TRBD1. Trimming cost V 6 bases and J 4 bases; bases outside gene matches: 3. Germline CDR1 reads MNHNY; CDR2 reads SVGAGI (reference sequence). The CDR3 is 14 amino acids. Here the CDR3 reads CASRTGGRNQPQHF. The CDR3 DNA reads TGTGCCAGCAGGACAGGGGGCCGTAATCAGCCCCAGCATTTT.

The CDR3 DNA reads as TGTGCCAGTGCCGGGAGCCATGAAAAACTGTTTTTT. Amino acids: CASAGSHEKLFF. This sequence joins TRBV19 and TRBJ1-4; unclear D gene. The CDR3 spans 12 residues. Germline V CDR1 and CDR2: LNHDA, SQIVND (reference sequence). V was shortened by 8 bases and J by 6 bases, with 10 bases between the two germline ends.

This clone showed up just once. The chain uses TRBV19 and TRBJ2-4; D could derive from TRBD1 or TRBD2 (5 bases each). Germline V gene sequence: CDR1 LNHDA, CDR2 SQIVND (reference sequence). The length of the CDR3 is 13 residues. Trimming stripped 3 bases from V and 7 bases from J, with 10 bases between. The DNA for the CDR3 is TGTGCCAGTAGTATGGGCAGGGAGAACATTCAGTACTTC. This encodes CASSMGRENIQYF.

The chain carries TRBV9 and TRBJ2-1; D might be TRBD2 (6 bases). The CDR3 sequence is 15 residues long. Trimming pared 2 bases from V and 8 bases from J, leaving 17 bases between. Per the germline V gene, CDR1 is SGDLS and CDR2 is YYNGEE. CDR3 sequence reads: CASSVEGATWHEQFF. The CDR3 DNA reads TGTGCCAGCAGCGTGGAGGGAGCGACGTGGCATGAGCAGTTCTTC.

The rearrangement links TRBV24-1 to TRBJ1-2; 11 bases are shared with TRBD1. Per germline, CDR1 KGHDR and CDR2 SFDVKD. V shed 5 bases and J 0 bases; nucleotides not matched to a gene: 10. CDR3 length equals 18 residues. CDR3 loop: CATSGFRDRGGSNYGYTF. The CDR3 coding sequence is TGTGCCACCAGTGGCTTCCGGGACAGGGGGGGGTCTAACTATGGCTACACCTTC.

In its sample, this clone was seen a few times. The chain uses TRBV2 and TRBJ2-6; D call uncertain. V was cut by 0 bases and J by 1 base, with 4 bases left in between. The CDR3 contains 15 residues. Germline-derived CDR1 and CDR2 are SNHLY and FYNNEI. Here the CDR3 DNA reads TGTGCCAGCAGTGAAGCACCTTCTGGGGCCAACGTCCTGACTTTC. Its protein is CASSEAPSGANVLTF. Full variable domain (rest looked up from reference TRBV2 and TRBJ2-6): EPEVTQTPSHQVTQMGQEVILRCVPISNHLYFYWYRQILGQKVEFLVSFYNNEISEKSEIFDDQFSVERPDGSNFTLKIRSTKLEDSAMYFCASSEAPSGANVLTFGAGSRLTVL.

A remark on this clone: This CDR3 is also generated by other DNA sequences in the sample. The chain employs TRBV3-1 (or the pseudogene TRBV3-2) and TRBJ2-5; 7 bases fit TRBD1. The CDR3 sequence is 13 residues long. CDR1 and CDR2 from the germline V gene are LGHDT and YNNKEL (reference sequence). V dropped 5 bases and J dropped 5; count of bases not matched to a gene: 5. The CDR3 reads CASSRDREETQYF. The CDR3 DNA reads as TGTGCCAGCAGCAGAGACAGGGAGGAGACCCAGTACTTC.

CDR3 in DNA: TGTGCCAGCAGTGGTACCGGGACTAGCGGGGGGTGGGAGCAGTACTTC. Its protein product is CASSGTGTSGGWEQYF. This chain connects TRBV27 to TRBJ2-7; 15 bases line up with TRBD2. Germline V gene sequence: CDR1 MNHEY, CDR2 SMNVEV (reference sequence). The V gene end was trimmed by 5 bases and the J gene end by 7 bases; junction bases not matched to a gene: 9. This CDR3 comprises 16 residues.

V and J are TRBV5-4 and TRBJ1-1; D might be TRBD1 (5 bases). There are 17 residues in the CDR3. Germline CDR1 is SGHNT and CDR2 is YYREEE (reference sequence). V was pared by 0 bases and J by 1 base, with 16 bases between. The DNA for the CDR3 is TGTGCCAGCAGCTTGGTGGTCGCGGGGGGAACGAACACTGAAGCTTTCTTT. It encodes CASSLVVAGGTNTEAFF. Full variable domain (outside the CDR3, taken from reference TRBV5-4 and TRBJ1-1): ETGVTQSPTHLIKTRGQQVTLRCSSQSGHNTVSWYQQALGQGPQFIFQYYREEENGRGNFPPRFSGLQFPNYSSELNVNALELDDSALYLCASSLVVAGGTNTEAFFGQGTRLTVV.

This rearrangement joins TRBV9 to TRBJ2-7; tentatively, D is TRBD1 or TRBD2 (6 bases each). The CDR3 spans 17 residues. CDR1 is SGDLS, CDR2 YYNGEE, per germline. V lost 0 bases, J lost 2 bases, and 18 bases lay in between. The CDR3, as DNA: TGTGCCAGCAGCGTAGATTCGGCCACGGGGGCAACCTACGAGCAGTACTTC. It encodes CASSVDSATGATYEQYF.

This clone was detected only once. V gene TRBV2 combines with J gene TRBJ2-7; 10 nucleotides agree with TRBD2. Germline V lookup: CDR1 SNHLY, CDR2 FYNNEI. This CDR3 is 18 amino acids long. Trimming removed 2 bases from V and 0 bases from J; junction bases left unmatched: 10. CDR3 region: CASSESTSGPHSSYEQYF. The CDR3 DNA reads TGTGCCAGCAGTGAATCGACTAGCGGGCCTCATTCCTCCTACGAGCAGTACTTC.